This TCR beta chain was found in a study of T cells in Graves' hyperthyroidism and ophthalmopathy. TCR beta CDR3 regions were amplified from RNA transcripts. First-round RT-PCR targeting the TCR CDR3 was performed with the HTBI primer set. TCRdb independently ran MiXCR on the multiplex PCR reads; one entry per CDR3 protein. The table has hundreds of thousands of distinct CDR3 sequences, 13% to 15% seen once; the top ten hold roughly 20%. CDR3 length: 16 amino acids. The germline V gene has CDR1 SGDLS and CDR2 YYNGEE. The V end was cut by 6 bases, the J end by 9 bases, with 25 bases between. The chain links TRBV9 to TRBJ2-1; the D gene is possibly TRBD2 (7 bases). The sequenced material came from blood. This TCR was sampled from a woman between 55 and 75 years old with Graves' ophthalmopathy. The CDR3 protein is CASTETGGLSLTEQFF. The CDR3 DNA is TGTGCCAGCACCGAGACCGGGGGGCTTTCCCTCACTGAGCAGTTCTTC.